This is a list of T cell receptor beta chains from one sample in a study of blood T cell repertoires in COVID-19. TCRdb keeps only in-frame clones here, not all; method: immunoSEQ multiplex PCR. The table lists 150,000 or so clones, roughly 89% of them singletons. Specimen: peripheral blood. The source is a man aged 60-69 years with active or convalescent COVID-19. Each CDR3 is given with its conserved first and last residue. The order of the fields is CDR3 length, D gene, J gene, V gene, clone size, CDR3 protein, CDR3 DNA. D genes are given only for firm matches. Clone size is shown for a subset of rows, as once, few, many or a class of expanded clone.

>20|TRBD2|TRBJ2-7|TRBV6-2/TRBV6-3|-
CASSYLKTGLAGIGPSEQYF
TGTGCCAGCAGTTACCTTAAGACTGGACTAGCGGGTATAGGCCCATCCGAGCAGTACTTC
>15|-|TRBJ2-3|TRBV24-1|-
CATSDFRQLTDTQYF
TGTGCCACCAGTGATTTTAGACAGCTCACAGATACGCAGTATTTT
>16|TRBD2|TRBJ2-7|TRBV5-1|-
CASSPRTSGRSYEQYF
TGCGCCAGCAGCCCCCGGACTAGCGGGAGGTCCTACGAGCAGTACTTC
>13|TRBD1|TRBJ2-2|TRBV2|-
CASGQGATGELFF
TGTGCCAGCGGACAGGGGGCCACCGGGGAGCTGTTTTTT
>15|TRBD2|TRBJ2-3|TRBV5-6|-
CASSLASGGTDTQYF
TGTGCCAGCAGCTTAGCTAGCGGGGGCACAGATACGCAGTATTTT
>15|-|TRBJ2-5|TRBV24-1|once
CATSPGILVGETQYF
TGTGCCACCAGTCCAGGAATACTAGTGGGGGAGACCCAGTACTTC
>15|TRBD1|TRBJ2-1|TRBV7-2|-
CASSLGQGWINEQFF
TGTGCCAGCAGCTTGGGACAGGGCTGGATCAATGAGCAGTTCTTC
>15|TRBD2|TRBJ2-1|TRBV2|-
CASPAGTSGYNEQFF
TGTGCCAGCCCGGCCGGGACTAGCGGATACAATGAGCAGTTCTTC
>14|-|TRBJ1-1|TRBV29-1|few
CSVELNVIGTEAFF
TGCAGCGTTGAACTTAACGTTATCGGCACTGAAGCTTTCTTT
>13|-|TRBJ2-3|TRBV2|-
CASSRDFTDTQYF
TGTGCCAGCAGTCGGGACTTCACAGATACGCAGTATTTT
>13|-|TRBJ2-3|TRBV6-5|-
CASRHDRTDTQYF
TGTGCCAGCAGACACGACAGGACAGATACGCAGTATTTT
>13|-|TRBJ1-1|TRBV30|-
CAWGFGVNTEAFF
TGTGCCTGGGGCTTTGGAGTGAACACTGAAGCTTTCTTT
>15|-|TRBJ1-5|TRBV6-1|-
CASSESDIGNQPQHF
TGTGCCAGCAGTGAAAGTGACATAGGCAATCAGCCCCAGCATTTT
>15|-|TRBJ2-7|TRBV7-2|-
CASSYPGGTGYEQYF
TGTGCCAGCAGCTACCCCGGAGGAACCGGCTACGAGCAGTACTTC
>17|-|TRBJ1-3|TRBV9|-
CASSPRNRDHSGNTIYF
TGTGCCAGCAGCCCCCGAAACAGGGATCACTCTGGAAACACCATATATTTT
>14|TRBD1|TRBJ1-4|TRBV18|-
CASSLGQGFEKLFF
TGTGCCAGCTCACTTGGACAGGGTTTCGAAAAACTGTTTTTT
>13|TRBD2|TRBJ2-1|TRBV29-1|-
CSVEVAGGNEQFF
TGCAGCGTTGAAGTAGCGGGGGGGAATGAGCAGTTCTTC
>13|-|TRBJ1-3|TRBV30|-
CAWGIVSGNTIYF
TGTGCCTGGGGAATAGTCTCTGGAAACACCATATATTTT
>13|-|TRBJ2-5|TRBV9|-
CASSVGGPETQYF
TGTGCCAGCAGCGTAGGGGGGCCAGAGACCCAGTACTTC
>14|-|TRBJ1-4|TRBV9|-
CASSEGQSAEKLFF
TGTGCCAGCAGCGAGGGGCAGTCCGCGGAAAAACTGTTTTTT
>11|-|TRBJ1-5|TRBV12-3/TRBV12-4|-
CASSFKLVQHF
TGTGCCAGCAGTTTTAAGCTAGTCCAGCATTTT
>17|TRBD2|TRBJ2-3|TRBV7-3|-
CASSLGLAGGRTDTQYF
TGTGCCAGCAGCCTCGGGCTAGCGGGGGGACGCACAGATACGCAGTATTTT
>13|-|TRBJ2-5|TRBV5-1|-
CASNSGDQETQYF
TGCGCCAGCAACTCGGGAGACCAAGAGACCCAGTACTTC
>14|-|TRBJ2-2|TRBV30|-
CAWGTRGPLGELFF
TGTGCCTGGGGGACCAGGGGCCCATTAGGGGAGCTGTTTTTT
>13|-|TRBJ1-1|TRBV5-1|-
CASSSEGNTEAFF
TGCGCCAGCAGCTCGGAGGGAAACACTGAAGCTTTCTTT
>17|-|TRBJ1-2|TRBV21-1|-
CASSKRITGTGRYGYTF
TGTGCCAGCAGCAAAAGGATCACCGGGACAGGGCGCTATGGCTACACCTTC
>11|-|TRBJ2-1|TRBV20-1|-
CSADRSNEQFF
TGCAGTGCTGACAGGTCCAATGAGCAGTTCTTC